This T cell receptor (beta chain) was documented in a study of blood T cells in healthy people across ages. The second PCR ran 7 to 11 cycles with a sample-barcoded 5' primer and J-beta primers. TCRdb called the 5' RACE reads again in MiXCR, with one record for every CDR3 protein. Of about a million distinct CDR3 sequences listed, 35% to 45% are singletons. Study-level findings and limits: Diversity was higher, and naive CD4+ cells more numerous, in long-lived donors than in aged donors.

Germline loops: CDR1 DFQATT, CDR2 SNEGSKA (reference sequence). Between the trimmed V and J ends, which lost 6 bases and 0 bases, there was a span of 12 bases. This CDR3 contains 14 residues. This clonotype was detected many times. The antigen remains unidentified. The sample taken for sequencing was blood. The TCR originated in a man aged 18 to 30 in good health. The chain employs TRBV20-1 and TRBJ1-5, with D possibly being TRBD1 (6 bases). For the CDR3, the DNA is TGCAGTGCCTCGGGGGGGCCTAGCAATCAGCCCCAGCATTTT. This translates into CSASGGPSNQPQHF.